This paragraph reports one TCR beta chain. Profiled with immunoSEQ multiplex PCR; TCRdb holds only in-frame clones, not every one. The sample has about 300,000 clones; approximately 84% are singletons. The data originate from a study of blood T cell repertoires in COVID-19. The sample comprised peripheral blood. This receptor was obtained from a human donor with COVID-19, enrolled during active disease. The donor label of this sample is uncertain.

The CDR3 is CASTERGGNTEAFF. CDR3 bases: TGTGCCAGCACCGAAAGGGGAGGGAACACTGAAGCTTTCTTT. The genes are TRBV2 and TRBJ1-1, with a weak D call TRBD1 (5 bases). The CDR3 totals 14 residues. Germline V gives CDR1 SNHLY, CDR2 FYNNEI. Between the trimmed V and J ends, which lost 7 bases and 1 base, there was a span of 13 bases.